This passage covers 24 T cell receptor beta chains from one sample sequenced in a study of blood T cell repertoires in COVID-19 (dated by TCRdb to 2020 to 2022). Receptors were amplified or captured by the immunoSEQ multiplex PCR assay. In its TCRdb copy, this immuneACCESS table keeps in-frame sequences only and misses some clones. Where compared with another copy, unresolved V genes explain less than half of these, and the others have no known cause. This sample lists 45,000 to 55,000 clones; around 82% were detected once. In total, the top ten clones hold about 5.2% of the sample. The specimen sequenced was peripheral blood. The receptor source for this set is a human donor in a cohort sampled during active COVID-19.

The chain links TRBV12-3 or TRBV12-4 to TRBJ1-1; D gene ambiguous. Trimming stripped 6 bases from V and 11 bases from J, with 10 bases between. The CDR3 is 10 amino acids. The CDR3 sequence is CASSPYPAFF. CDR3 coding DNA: TGTGCCAGCAGCCCCTACCCTGCTTTCTTT.

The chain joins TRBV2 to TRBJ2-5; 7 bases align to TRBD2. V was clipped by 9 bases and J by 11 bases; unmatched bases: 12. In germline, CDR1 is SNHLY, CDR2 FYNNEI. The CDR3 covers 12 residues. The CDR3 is CARRYPGGTQYF. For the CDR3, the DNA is TGTGCCAGACGATACCCGGGGGGTACACAGTACTTC.

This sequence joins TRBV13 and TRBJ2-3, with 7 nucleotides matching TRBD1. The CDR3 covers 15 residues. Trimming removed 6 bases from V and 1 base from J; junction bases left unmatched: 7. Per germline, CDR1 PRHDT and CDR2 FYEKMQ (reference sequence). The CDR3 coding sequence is TGTGCCAGCAGTTCGGGACAGCGTGGCACAGATACGCAGTATTTT. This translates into CASSSGQRGTDTQYF.

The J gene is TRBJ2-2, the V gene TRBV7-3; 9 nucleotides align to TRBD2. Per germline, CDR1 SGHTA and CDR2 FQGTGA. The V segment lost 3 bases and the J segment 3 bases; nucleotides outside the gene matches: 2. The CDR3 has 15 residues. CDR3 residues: CASSLGTSHTGELFF. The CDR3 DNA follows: TGTGCCAGCAGCTTGGGGACTAGCCACACCGGGGAGCTGTTTTTT.

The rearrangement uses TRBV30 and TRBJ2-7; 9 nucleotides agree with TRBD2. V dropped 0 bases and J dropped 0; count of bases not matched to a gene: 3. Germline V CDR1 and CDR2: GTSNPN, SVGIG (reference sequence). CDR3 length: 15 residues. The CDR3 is CAWSVPSGISYEQYF. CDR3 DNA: TGTGCCTGGAGTGTACCTAGCGGGATCTCCTACGAGCAGTACTTC.

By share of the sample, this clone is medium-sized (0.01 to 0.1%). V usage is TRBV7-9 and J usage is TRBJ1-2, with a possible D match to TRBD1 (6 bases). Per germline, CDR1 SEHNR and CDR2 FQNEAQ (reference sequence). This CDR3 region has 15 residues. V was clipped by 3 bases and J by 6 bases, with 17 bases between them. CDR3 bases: TGTGCCAGCAGCTTTGGGTCCGGGGGGCCCAATGGCTACACCTTC. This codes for CASSFGSGGPNGYTF.

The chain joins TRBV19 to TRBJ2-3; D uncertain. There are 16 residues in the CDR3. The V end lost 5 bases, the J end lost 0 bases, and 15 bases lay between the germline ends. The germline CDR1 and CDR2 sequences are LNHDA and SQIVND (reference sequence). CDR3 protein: CASSSRVGVSTDTQYF. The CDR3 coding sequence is TGTGCCAGTAGTTCCCGAGTGGGCGTCAGCACAGATACGCAGTATTTT.

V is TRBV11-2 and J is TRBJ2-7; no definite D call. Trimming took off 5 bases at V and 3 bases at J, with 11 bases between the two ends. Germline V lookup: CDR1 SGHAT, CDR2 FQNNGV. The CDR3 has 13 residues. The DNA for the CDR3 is TGTGCCAGCAGCCCGAGGCCCTTCTACGAGCAGTACTTC. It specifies CASSPRPFYEQYF.

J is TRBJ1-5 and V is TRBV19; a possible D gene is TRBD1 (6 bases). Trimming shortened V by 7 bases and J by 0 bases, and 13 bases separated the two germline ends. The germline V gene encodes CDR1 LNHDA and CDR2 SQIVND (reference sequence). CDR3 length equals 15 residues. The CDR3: CASKDSEYSNQPQHF. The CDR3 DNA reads TGTGCCAGTAAGGACAGCGAGTATAGCAATCAGCCCCAGCATTTT.

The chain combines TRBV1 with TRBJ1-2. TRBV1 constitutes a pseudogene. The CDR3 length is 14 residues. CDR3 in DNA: TGCACCAGCAGCCACCAGCGCGAAGACTATGGCTACACCTTC. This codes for CTSSHQREDYGYTF.

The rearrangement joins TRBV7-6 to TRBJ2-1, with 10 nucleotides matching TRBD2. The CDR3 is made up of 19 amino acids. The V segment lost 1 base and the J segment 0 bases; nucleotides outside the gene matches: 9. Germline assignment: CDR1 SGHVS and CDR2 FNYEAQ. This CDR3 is CASSLETSGVLSSYNEQFF. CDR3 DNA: TGTGCCAGCAGCTTAGAAACTAGCGGGGTACTAAGCTCCTACAATGAGCAGTTCTTC.

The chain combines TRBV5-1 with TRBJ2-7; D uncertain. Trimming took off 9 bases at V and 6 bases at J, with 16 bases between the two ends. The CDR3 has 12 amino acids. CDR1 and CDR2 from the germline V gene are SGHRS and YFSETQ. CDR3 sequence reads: CATPFKEREQYF. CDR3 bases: TGCGCCACCCCCTTTAAAGAGCGCGAGCAGTACTTC.

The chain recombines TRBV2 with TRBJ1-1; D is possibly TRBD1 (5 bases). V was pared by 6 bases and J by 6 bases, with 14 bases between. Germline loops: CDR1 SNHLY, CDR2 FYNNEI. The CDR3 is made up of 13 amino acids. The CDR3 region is CASRARVGSEAFF. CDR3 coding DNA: TGTGCCAGCAGGGCCAGGGTTGGGTCTGAAGCTTTCTTT.

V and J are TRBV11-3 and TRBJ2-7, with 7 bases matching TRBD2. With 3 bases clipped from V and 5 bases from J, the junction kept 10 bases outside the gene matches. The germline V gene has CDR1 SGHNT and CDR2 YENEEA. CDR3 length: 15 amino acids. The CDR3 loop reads CASSLGGVTTHEQYF. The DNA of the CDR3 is TGTGCCAGCAGCTTGGGGGGGGTGACGACACACGAGCAGTACTTC.

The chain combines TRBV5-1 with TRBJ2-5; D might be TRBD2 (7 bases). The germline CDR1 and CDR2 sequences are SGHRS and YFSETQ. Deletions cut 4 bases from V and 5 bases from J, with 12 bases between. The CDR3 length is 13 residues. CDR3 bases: TGCGCCAGCAGCCCGGGGGGCCCCGAGACCCAGTACTTC. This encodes CASSPGGPETQYF. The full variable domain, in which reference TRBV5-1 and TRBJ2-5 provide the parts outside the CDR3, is KAGVTQTPRYLIKTRGQQVTLSCSPISGHRSVSWYQQTPGQGLQFLFEYFSETQRNKGNFPGRFSGRQFSNSRSEMNVSTLELGDSALYLCASSPGGPETQYFGPGTRLLVL.

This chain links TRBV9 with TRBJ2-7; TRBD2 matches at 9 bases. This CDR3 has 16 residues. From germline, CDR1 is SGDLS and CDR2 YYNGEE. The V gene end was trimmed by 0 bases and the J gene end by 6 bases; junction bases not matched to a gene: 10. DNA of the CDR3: TGTGCCAGCAGCGTAGGTGGGACTAGCATTGAAAGCGAGCAGTACTTC. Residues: CASSVGGTSIESEQYF.

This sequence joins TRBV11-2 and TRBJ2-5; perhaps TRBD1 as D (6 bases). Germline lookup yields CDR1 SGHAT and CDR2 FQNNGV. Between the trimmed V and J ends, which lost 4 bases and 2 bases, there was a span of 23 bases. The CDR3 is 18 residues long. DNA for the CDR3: TGTGCCAGCAGCTCTCATCGCTCCAGATTCAGGGGTCAAGAGACCCAGTACTTC. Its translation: CASSSHRSRFRGQETQYF.

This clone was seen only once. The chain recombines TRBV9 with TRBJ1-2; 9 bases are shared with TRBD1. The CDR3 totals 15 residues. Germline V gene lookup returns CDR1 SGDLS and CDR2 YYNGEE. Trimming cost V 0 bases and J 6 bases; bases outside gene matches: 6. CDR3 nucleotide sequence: TGTGCCAGCAGCGTAGCTCTGGGGACAGGGAATGGCTACACCTTC. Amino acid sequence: CASSVALGTGNGYTF.

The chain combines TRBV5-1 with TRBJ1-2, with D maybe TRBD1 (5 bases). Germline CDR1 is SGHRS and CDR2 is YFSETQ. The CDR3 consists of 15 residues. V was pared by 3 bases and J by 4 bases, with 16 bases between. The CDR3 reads CASSSSPDRPYGYTF. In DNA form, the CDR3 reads TGCGCCAGCAGCTCCTCCCCCGACAGACCCTATGGCTACACCTTC.

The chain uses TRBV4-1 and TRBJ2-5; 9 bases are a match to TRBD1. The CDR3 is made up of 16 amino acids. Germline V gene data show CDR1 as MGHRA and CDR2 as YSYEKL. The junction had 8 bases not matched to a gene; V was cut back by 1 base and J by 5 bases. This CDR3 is CASSQGTGDRGETQYF. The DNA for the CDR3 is TGCGCCAGCAGCCAAGGGACAGGGGATAGGGGGGAGACCCAGTACTTC.

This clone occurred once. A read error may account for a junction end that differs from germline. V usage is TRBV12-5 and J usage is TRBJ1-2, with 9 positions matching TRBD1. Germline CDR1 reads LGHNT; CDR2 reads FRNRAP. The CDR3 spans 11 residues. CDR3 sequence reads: CASGLGGQGAF. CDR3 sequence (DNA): TGTGCTAGTGGTTTGGGGGGACAGGGCGCCTTC.

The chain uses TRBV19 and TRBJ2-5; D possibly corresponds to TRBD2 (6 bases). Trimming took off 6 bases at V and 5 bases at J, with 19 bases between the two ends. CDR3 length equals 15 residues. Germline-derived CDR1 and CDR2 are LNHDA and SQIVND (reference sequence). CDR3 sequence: CASRGRGLPTETQYF. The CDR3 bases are TGTGCCAGTAGAGGGCGGGGACTCCCAACGGAGACCCAGTACTTC.

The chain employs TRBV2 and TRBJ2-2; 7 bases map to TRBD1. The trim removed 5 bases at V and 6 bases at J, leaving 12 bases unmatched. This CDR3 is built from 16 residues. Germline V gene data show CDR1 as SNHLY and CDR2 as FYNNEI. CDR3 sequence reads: CASSRQGGGIPGELFF. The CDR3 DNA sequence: TGTGCCAGCAGTCGACAGGGCGGAGGTATTCCCGGGGAGCTGTTTTTT.

This CDR3 reads CASSQGVGRRENSPLHF. CDR3 sequence (DNA): TGCGCCAGCAGCCAAGGAGTGGGACGGCGGGAGAATTCACCCCTCCACTTT. The chain employs TRBV4-1 and TRBJ1-6; tentatively, D is TRBD1 (5 bases). The germline CDR1 and CDR2 sequences are MGHRA and YSYEKL. The length of the CDR3 is 17 residues. V was cut by 1 base and J by 7 bases, with 17 bases left in between.